The 25 T cell receptor beta chains listed next were all sequenced from one sample in a study of T-cell reconstitution after alpha-beta-depleted transplantation in children. Unique molecular identifiers tagged the TCRbeta library. Each CDR3 protein gets one entry after TCRdb re-called the PCR reads with MiXCR. The sample records about 270,000 distinct CDR3 sequences, more than 8% being singletons. The starting material was PBMCs from the stem cell graft donor, obtained from the stem cell graft. These receptors all stem from a human donor who donated a stem cell graft to a child with SCID.

The sample holds many counts of this clonotype. The V gene is TRBV5-1, the J gene TRBJ2-3; D unresolved. The CDR3 is 14 amino acids. Germline CDR1 reads SGHRS; CDR2 reads YFSETQ. Trimming took off 0 bases at V and 1 base at J, with 6 bases between the two ends. The CDR3 is CASSLDLRTDTQYF. CDR3 coding DNA: TGCGCCAGCAGCTTGGACCTCCGCACAGATACGCAGTATTTT. Together with reference TRBV5-1 and TRBJ2-3, the CDR3 gives the full variable domain: KAGVTQTPRYLIKTRGQQVTLSCSPISGHRSVSWYQQTPGQGLQFLFEYFSETQRNKGNFPGRFSGRQFSNSRSEMNVSTLELGDSALYLCASSLDLRTDTQYFGPGTRLTVL.

This clonotype was seen more than once but under ten times. The chain uses TRBV6-1 and TRBJ2-5; 8 positions match TRBD2. With V trimmed by 3 bases and J by 4 bases, 4 bases remained unmatched. Germline V lookup: CDR1 MNHNS, CDR2 SASEGT. This CDR3 contains 14 residues. The CDR3 nucleotides are TGTGCCAGCAGTGACGGCGGGGGGACAGAGACCCAGTACTTC. Amino acid sequence: CASSDGGGTETQYF.

CDR3 sequence: CASSFQGNTQYF. CDR3 coding DNA: TGTGCCAGCAGCTTCCAGGGAAATACGCAGTATTTT. The chain couples TRBV7-2 to TRBJ2-3, with D maybe TRBD1 (5 bases). Trimming removed 3 bases at V and 7 bases at J, with 8 bases between. CDR3 length equals 12 residues. From germline, CDR1 is SGHTA and CDR2 FQGNSA.

There are many counts of this clonotype. The chain combines TRBV5-1 with TRBJ1-6; a weak D match, TRBD1 (5 bases). Germline assignment: CDR1 SGHRS and CDR2 YFSETQ. The germline V and J ends were trimmed by 0 bases and 3 bases, with 7 bases remaining between them. The CDR3 totals 15 residues. This chain's CDR3 is CASSLGQIYNSPLHF. Here the CDR3 DNA reads TGCGCCAGCAGCTTGGGACAGATCTATAATTCACCCCTCCACTTT.

This chain connects TRBV5-1 to TRBJ1-2; weak D call: TRBD1 (6 bases). The CDR3 contains 14 residues. The germline V gene has CDR1 SGHRS and CDR2 YFSETQ. Trimming shortened V by 4 bases and J by 2 bases, and 12 bases separated the two germline ends. CDR3 residues: CASSDRQRNYGYTF. The CDR3, as DNA: TGCGCCAGCAGCGACAGGCAGCGGAACTATGGCTACACCTTC.

The V gene is TRBV11-2, the J gene TRBJ2-7, with D uncertain. The CDR3 length is 15 residues. CDR1 SGHAT and CDR2 FQNNGV come from the germline V gene. Trimming took 6 bases from V and 0 from J, leaving 15 bases between them. The CDR3 loop is CASSRRQESSYEQYF. The CDR3 region has the DNA TGTGCCAGCAGTCGCCGGCAGGAGAGCTCCTACGAGCAGTACTTC.

This clonotype was counted only a few times. The chain combines TRBV29-1 with TRBJ2-3; TRBD1 matches 7 bases. CDR3 length equals 13 residues. With V trimmed by 6 bases and J by 6 bases, 9 bases remained unmatched. Germline CDR1 SQVTM, CDR2 ANQGSEA. CDR3 bases: TGCAGCGTCACGGGACAGAGATTTGATACGCAGTATTTT. It encodes CSVTGQRFDTQYF.

The chain combines TRBV5-1 with TRBJ2-7; TRBD2 matches 11 bases. V lost 1 base and J lost 4; bases outside the gene matches: 10. The CDR3 runs to 17 residues. Germline values: CDR1 SGHRS, CDR2 YFSETQ. Here the CDR3 reads CASSLNGLAGPRYEQYF. The CDR3 nucleotides are TGCGCCAGCAGCTTGAACGGACTAGCGGGCCCTCGGTACGAGCAGTACTTC.

This clonotype was detected ten times or more. The chain carries TRBV11-2 and TRBJ2-7; a possible D gene is TRBD1 (5 bases). Trimming took off 6 bases at V and 9 bases at J, with 21 bases between the two ends. The length of the CDR3 is 14 residues. CDR1 is SGHAT and CDR2 is FQNNGV in the germline V gene. The CDR3 coding sequence is TGTGCCAGCAGACCGGCCCGACAGTATTCGACGCAGTACTTC. Residues: CASRPARQYSTQYF. Full variable domain (remainder filled in from reference TRBV11-2 and TRBJ2-7): EAGVAQSPRYKIIEKRQSVAFWCNPISGHATLYWYQQILGQGPKLLIQFQNNGVVDDSQLPKDRFSAERLKGVDSTLKIQPAKLEDSAVYLCASRPARQYSTQYFGPGTRLTVT.

A few counts support this clonotype. The chain recombines TRBV25-1 with TRBJ2-7, with 9 bases fitting TRBD1. With 8 bases clipped from V and 2 bases from J, the junction kept 4 bases outside the gene matches. Germline CDR1 and CDR2: MGHDK and SYGVNS. The CDR3 length is 13 residues. The CDR3 loop is CASGRTGAYEQYF. In nucleotides, the CDR3 is TGTGCCAGCGGAAGGACAGGGGCCTACGAGCAGTACTTC.

This clonotype was recorded at least ten times. The chain is built from TRBV5-1 and TRBJ2-1; D remains ambiguous. CDR1 is SGHRS, CDR2 YFSETQ, per germline. Trimming left V 5 bases short and J 2 bases short, with 14 bases between. The CDR3 sequence is 15 residues long. DNA of the CDR3: TGCGCCAGCAGGTCCGGAAGGGTCGCCTACAATGAGCAGTTCTTC. Encoded protein: CASRSGRVAYNEQFF.

V usage is TRBV7-9 and J usage is TRBJ1-5; D uncertain. The V and J ends lost 5 bases and 3 bases respectively, with 8 bases between them. This CDR3 has 13 amino acids. The germline CDR1 and CDR2 sequences are SEHNR and FQNEAQ (reference sequence). The CDR3 nucleotides are TGTGCCAGCAGCCCAGGTTACAATCAGCCCCAGCATTTT. Translation gives CASSPGYNQPQHF.

This clonotype was found many times. This chain connects TRBV12-3 or TRBV12-4 to TRBJ2-1; 8 bases align to TRBD1. This CDR3 is built from 13 residues. Losses at the gene ends were 5 bases for V and 7 bases for J; bases not matched to a gene: 4. CDR3 nucleotide sequence: TGTGCCAGCAGTAGGACAGGGTGGAATGAGCAGTTCTTC. It encodes CASSRTGWNEQFF.

This clonotype was found many times. The chain employs TRBV12-3 or TRBV12-4 and TRBJ2-7; D unclear. Trimming left V 2 bases short and J 4 bases short, with 9 bases between. This CDR3 contains 13 residues. The CDR3 nucleotides are TGTGCCAGCAGTTTATATTCTCCATACGAGCAGTACTTC. The encoded protein is CASSLYSPYEQYF.

This rearrangement joins TRBV6-5 to TRBJ1-6; D not certain. This CDR3 is built from 15 residues. The V gene lost 2 bases and the J gene lost 6 bases, with 11 bases spanning the gap. Germline lookup yields CDR1 MNHEY and CDR2 SVGAGI. CDR3 in DNA: TGTGCCAGCAGTTACGGCAAGCAGACTAATTCACCCCTCCACTTT. Its translation: CASSYGKQTNSPLHF.

The chain has TRBV13 and TRBJ2-7; either TRBD1 or TRBD2 may supply D (5 bases each). This CDR3 contains 15 residues. Per germline, CDR1 PRHDT and CDR2 FYEKMQ (reference sequence). V gave up 5 bases and J gave up 0 bases, with 14 bases separating them. CDR3 sequence: CASSVGTPSSYEQYF. The CDR3 region has the DNA TGTGCCAGCAGCGTGGGGACGCCTAGCTCCTACGAGCAGTACTTC.

This clonotype occurred a few times. The rearrangement links TRBV9 to TRBJ1-1, with D possibly TRBD1 on 5 matching bases. The germline V and J ends were trimmed by 4 bases and 8 bases, with 21 bases remaining between them. Per the germline V gene, CDR1 is SGDLS and CDR2 is YYNGEE. CDR3 length equals 15 residues. The CDR3 nucleotides are TGTGCCAGCAGCCCCAGGACAACAGTAGGCCGCGAAGCTTTCTTT. Its protein is CASSPRTTVGREAFF.

This clonotype has only a few counts. V and J are TRBV12-3 or TRBV12-4 and TRBJ1-6, with D maybe TRBD1 (5 bases). This CDR3 is built from 15 residues. Trimming removed 7 bases from V and 5 bases from J, with 15 bases in between. CDR3 bases: TGTGCCAGCACTCACCCCCAGGGAAATAATTCACCCCTCCACTTT. This codes for CASTHPQGNNSPLHF.

This clonotype was observed a few times. The CDR3 sequence: CASSLDPGLGTEAFF. DNA for the CDR3: TGTGCCAGCAGCTTAGATCCGGGCTTGGGGACTGAAGCTTTCTTT. V usage is TRBV11-2 and J usage is TRBJ1-1, with D unclear. Germline V gene lookup returns CDR1 SGHAT and CDR2 FQNNGV. V was shortened by 0 bases and J by 5 bases, with 13 bases between the two germline ends. The CDR3 totals 15 residues.

The CDR3 region is CASRPHTGVNTEAFF. The CDR3 DNA reads TGTGCCAGCAGGCCCCATACAGGGGTGAACACTGAAGCTTTCTTT. This chain uses TRBV12-3 or TRBV12-4 with TRBJ1-1, with 7 bases fitting TRBD1. The CDR3 runs to 15 residues. V was clipped by 6 bases and J by 0 bases; unmatched bases: 7.

This clonotype was seen a few times. The V and J genes are TRBV11-3 and TRBJ2-3; 8 nucleotides line up with TRBD2. Looked up from germline, CDR1 is SGHNT and CDR2 is YENEEA. The CDR3 extends over 19 amino acids. After removal of 1 base from V and 0 bases from J, the junction contained 12 bases not matched to a gene. For the CDR3, the DNA is TGTGCCAGCAGCTTAGTAACCCTAGGGCGGGGGGTGAGCACAGATACGCAGTATTTT. Its protein product is CASSLVTLGRGVSTDTQYF.

This clonotype was seen repeatedly, ten times or more. This rearrangement joins TRBV10-3 to TRBJ2-3; 8 positions agree with TRBD1. V shed 6 bases and J 1 base; nucleotides not matched to a gene: 6. Germline values: CDR1 ENHRY, CDR2 SYGVKD. The CDR3 has 15 amino acids. The CDR3 protein is CAISDGGQGTDTQYF. The CDR3 bases are TGTGCCATCAGCGATGGGGGACAGGGCACAGATACGCAGTATTTT.

This clonotype has more than one count but fewer than ten. The gene calls are TRBV11-2 and TRBJ2-1; 9 nucleotides match TRBD2. V gave up 0 bases and J gave up 5 bases; unmatched junction bases: 5. This CDR3 is 16 amino acids long. Per the germline V gene, CDR1 is SGHAT and CDR2 is FQNNGV. The CDR3 reads CASSLESLAGHNEQFF. The CDR3 DNA reads as TGTGCCAGCAGCTTAGAATCTCTAGCGGGGCACAATGAGCAGTTCTTC.

The chain uses TRBV7-3 and TRBJ2-2, with TRBD2 as a possible D gene (6 bases). Germline CDR1 SGHTA, CDR2 FQGTGA. The CDR3 is 14 residues long. V lost 5 bases and J 7 bases, leaving 14 bases between the germline ends. The DNA of the CDR3 is TGTGCCAGCAGCCGTGGACTATCGGGCGGGGAGCTGTTTTTT. Encoded protein: CASSRGLSGGELFF.

Ten or more counts support this clonotype. The J gene is TRBJ1-1, the V gene TRBV3-1, with D possibly TRBD1 on 5 matching bases. Trimming removed 1 base at V and 4 bases at J, with 13 bases between. This CDR3 contains 15 residues. Germline CDR1 reads LGHDT; CDR2 reads YNNKEL (reference sequence). The DNA for the CDR3 is TGTGCCAGCAGCCAAGCTCCAGGGTGGGCCACTGAAGCTTTCTTT. It translates to CASSQAPGWATEAFF. Full variable domain (missing parts from reference TRBV3-1 and TRBJ1-1): DTAVSQTPKYLVTQMGNDKSIKCEQNLGHDTMYWYKQDSKKFLKIMFSYNNKELIINETVPNRFSPKSPDKAHLNLHINSLELGDSAVYFCASSQAPGWATEAFFGQGTRLTVV.